This entry concerns a single TCR beta chain. This sample was included in a study of Tregs in tolerant kidney transplant recipients. Germline lookup yields CDR1 SGHTA and CDR2 FQGNSA. The CDR3 length is 12 residues. The ends were cut back, 5 bases at V and 4 bases at J, with 6 bases in the middle. Measured with immunoSEQ multiplex PCR; TCRdb has only the in-frame clones, and not every one. The sample lists tens of thousands of clones; approximately 88% were seen once. This TCR derives from a human donor who received a combined kidney and bone marrow transplant. The material was CD4+ T cells from blood, obtained before the transplant. The rearrangement uses TRBV7-2 and TRBJ2-1, with D perhaps matching TRBD1 (6 bases). This CDR3 is CASSTGYNEQFF. The CDR3 DNA reads TGTGCCAGCAGCACAGGGTACAATGAGCAGTTCTTC.